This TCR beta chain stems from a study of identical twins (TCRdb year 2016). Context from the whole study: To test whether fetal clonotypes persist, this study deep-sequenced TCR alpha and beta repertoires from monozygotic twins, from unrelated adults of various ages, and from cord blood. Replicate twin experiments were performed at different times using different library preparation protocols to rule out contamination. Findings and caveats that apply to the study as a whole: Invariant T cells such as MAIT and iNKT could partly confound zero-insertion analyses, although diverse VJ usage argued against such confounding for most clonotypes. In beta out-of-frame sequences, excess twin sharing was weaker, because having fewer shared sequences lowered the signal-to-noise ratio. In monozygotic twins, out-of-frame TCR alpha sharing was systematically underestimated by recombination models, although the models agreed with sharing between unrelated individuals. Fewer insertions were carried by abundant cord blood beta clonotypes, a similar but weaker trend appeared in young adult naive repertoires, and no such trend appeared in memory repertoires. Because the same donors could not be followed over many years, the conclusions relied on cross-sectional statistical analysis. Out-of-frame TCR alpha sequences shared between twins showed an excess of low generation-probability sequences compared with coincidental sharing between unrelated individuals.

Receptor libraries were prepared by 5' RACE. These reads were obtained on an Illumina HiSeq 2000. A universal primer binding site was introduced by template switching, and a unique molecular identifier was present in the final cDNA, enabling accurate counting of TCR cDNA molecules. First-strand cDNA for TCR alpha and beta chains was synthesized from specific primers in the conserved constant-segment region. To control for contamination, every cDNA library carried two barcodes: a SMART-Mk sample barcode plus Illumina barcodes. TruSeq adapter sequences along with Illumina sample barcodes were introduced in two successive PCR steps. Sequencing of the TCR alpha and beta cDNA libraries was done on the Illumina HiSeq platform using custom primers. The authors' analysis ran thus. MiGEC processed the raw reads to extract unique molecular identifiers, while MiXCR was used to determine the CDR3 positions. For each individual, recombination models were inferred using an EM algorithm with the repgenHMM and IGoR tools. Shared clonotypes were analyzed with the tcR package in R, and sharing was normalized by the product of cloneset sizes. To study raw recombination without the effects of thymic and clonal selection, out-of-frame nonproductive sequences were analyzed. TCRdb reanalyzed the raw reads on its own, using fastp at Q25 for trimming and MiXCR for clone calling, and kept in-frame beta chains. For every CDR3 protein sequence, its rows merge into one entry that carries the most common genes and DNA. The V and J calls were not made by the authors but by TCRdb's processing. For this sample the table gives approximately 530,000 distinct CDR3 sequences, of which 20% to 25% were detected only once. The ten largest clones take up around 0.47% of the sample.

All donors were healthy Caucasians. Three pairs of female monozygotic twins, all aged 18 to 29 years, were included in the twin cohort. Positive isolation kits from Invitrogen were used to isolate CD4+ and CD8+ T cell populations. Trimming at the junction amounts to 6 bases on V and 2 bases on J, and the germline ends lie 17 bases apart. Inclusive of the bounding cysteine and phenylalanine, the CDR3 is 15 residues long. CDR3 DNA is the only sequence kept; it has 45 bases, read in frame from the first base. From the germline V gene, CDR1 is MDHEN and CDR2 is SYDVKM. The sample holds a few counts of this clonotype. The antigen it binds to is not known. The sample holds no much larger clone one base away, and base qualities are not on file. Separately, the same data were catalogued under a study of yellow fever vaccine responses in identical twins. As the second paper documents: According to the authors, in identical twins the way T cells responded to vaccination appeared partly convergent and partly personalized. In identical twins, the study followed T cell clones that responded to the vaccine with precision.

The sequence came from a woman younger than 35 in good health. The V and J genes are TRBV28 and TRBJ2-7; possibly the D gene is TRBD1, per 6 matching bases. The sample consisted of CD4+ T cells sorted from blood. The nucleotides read TGTGCCAGCAGCCAGGGCAGGGGTCCTACCTACGAGCAGTACTTC. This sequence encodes CASSQGRGPTYEQYF.